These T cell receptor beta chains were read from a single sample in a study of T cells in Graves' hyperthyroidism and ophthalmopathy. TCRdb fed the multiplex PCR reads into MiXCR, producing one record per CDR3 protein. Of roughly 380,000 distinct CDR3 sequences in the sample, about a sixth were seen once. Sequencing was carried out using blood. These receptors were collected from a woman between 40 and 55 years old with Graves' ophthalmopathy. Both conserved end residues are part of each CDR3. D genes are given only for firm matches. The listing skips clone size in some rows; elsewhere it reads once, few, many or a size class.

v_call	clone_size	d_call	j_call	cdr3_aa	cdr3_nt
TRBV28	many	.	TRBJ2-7	CASSLSHNYEQYF	TGTGCCAGCAGTTTATCCCACAACTACGAGCAGTACTTC
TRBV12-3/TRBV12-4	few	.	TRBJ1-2	CASSLYQDRNYGYIF	TGTGCCAGCAGTTTATACCAGGACAGAAACTATGGCTACATCTTC
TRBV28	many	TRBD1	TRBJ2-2	CASSLQDRGETGELFF	TGTGCCAGCAGTTTACAGGACAGGGGGGAGACCGGGGAGCTGTTTTTT
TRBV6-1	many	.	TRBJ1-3	CASSLGGRRENTIYF	TGTGCCAGCAGTCTCGGCGGGAGGCGGGAGAACACCATATATTTT
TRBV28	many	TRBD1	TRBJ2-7	CASSQGVGPYEQYF	TGTGCCAGCAGCCAGGGGGTGGGGCCCTACGAGCAGTACTTC
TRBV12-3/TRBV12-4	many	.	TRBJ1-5	CASGWGGGNQPQHF	TGTGCCAGCGGGTGGGGTGGGGGCAATCAGCCCCAGCATTTT
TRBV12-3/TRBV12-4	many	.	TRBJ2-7	CASSSRRIEQYF	TGTGCCAGCAGTTCACGGAGGATCGAGCAGTACTTC
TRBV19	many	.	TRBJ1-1	CASSSLEPGKVNTEAFF	TGTGCCAGTAGTTCGTTAGAGCCGGGGAAAGTGAACACTGAAGCTTTCTTT
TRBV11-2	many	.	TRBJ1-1	CANSPIRPSGAMNTEAFF	TGTGCCAACAGCCCAATTAGACCCTCCGGGGCGATGAACACTGAAGCTTTCTTT
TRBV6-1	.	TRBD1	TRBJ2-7	CASSPYDRGSEQYF	TGTGCCAGCAGTCCCTACGACAGGGGCAGCGAGCAGTACTTC
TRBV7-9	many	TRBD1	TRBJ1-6	CASSLVGGQGNSPLHF	TGTGCCAGCAGCTTAGTGGGAGGACAGGGGAATTCACCCCTCCACTTT
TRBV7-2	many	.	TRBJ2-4	CASSLAPRLRTDIQYF	TGTGCCAGCAGCTTAGCCCCGAGACTCCGGACGGACATTCAGTACTTC
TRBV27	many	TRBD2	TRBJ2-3	CASRGLAGYTDTQYF	TGTGCCAGCAGGGGACTAGCGGGATACACAGATACGCAGTATTTT
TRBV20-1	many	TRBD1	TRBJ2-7	CSARGQGRYEQYF	TGCAGTGCTAGAGGACAGGGCCGTTACGAGCAGTACTTC
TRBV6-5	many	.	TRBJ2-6	CASLLSGANVLTF	TGTGCCAGCCTGCTCTCTGGGGCCAACGTCCTGACTTTC
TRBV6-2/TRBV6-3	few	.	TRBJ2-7	CASSYSDKSSYEQYF	TGTGCCAGCAGTTACTCCGACAAGAGCTCCTACGAGCAGTACTTC
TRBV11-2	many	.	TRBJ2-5	CASSFKGSHRTSQETQYF	TGTGCCAGCAGCTTTAAGGGGTCACATCGAACCTCACAAGAGACCCAGTACTTC
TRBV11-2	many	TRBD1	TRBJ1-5	CASSRTGQGFQPQHF	TGTGCCAGCAGCCGAACCGGACAGGGTTTCCAGCCCCAGCATTTT
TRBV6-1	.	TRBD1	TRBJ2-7	CASSPRDRLNKSYEQYF	TGTGCCAGCAGCCCCCGGGACAGGCTAAATAAATCCTACGAGCAGTACTTC
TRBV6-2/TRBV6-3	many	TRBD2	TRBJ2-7	CASTRGAGGYEQYF	TGTGCCAGCACCCGGGGAGCGGGAGGTTACGAGCAGTACTTC